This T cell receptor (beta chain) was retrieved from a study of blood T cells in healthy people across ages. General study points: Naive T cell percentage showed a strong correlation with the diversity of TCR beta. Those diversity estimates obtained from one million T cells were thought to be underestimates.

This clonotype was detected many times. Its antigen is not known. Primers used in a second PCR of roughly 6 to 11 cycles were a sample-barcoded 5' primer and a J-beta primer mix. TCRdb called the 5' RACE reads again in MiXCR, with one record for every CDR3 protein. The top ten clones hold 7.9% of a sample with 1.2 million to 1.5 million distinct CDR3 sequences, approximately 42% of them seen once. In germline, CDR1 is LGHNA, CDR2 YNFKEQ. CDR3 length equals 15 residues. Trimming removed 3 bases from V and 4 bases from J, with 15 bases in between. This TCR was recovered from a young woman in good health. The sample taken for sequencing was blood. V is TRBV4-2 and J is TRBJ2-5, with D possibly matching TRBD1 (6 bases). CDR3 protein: CASSQTQGRRETQYF. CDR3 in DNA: TGTGCCAGCAGCCAGACACAGGGTCGGCGAGAGACCCAGTACTTC.